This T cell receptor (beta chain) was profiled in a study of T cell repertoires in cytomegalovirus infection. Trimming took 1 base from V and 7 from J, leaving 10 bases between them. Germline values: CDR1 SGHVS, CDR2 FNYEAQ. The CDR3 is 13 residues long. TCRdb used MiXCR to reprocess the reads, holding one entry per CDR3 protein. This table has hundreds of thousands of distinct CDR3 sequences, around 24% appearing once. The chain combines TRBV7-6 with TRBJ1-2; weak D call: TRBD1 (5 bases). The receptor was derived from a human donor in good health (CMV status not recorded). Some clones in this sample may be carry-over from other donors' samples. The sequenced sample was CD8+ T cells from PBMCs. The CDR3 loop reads CASSLVGDGGYTF. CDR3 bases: TGTGCCAGCAGCTTAGTAGGGGATGGTGGCTACACCTTC. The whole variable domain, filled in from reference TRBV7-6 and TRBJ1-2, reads GAGVSQSPRYKVTKRGQDVALRCDPISGHVSLYWYRQALGQGPEFLTYFNYEAQQDKSGLPNDRFSAERPEGSISTLTIQRTEQRDSAMYRCASSLVGDGGYTFGSGTRLTVV.